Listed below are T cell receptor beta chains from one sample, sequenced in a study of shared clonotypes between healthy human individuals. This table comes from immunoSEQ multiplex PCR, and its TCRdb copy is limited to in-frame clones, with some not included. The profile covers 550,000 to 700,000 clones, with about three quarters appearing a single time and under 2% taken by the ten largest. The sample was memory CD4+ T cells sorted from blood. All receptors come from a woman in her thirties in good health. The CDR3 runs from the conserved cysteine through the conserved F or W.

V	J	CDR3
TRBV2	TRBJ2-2	CASSVRLAGGGGELFF
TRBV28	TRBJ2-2	CASSSAGGENTGELFF
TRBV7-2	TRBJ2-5	CASSSQPGLAGQETQYF
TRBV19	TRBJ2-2	CASTRVQGTGELFF
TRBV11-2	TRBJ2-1	CASSLAGYYEPQHEQFF
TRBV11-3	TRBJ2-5	CASSQTGGSQETQYF
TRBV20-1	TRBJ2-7	CSARRDYEQYF
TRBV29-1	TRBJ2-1	CSVALRGTSGTYNEQFF
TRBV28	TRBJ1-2	CASSLWAGETAYTF
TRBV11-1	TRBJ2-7	CASSLVLASTEQYF
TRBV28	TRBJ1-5	CASSPLSRYQPQHF
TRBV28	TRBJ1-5	CASSLGTANSNQPQHF
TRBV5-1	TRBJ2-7	CASSVDSYEQYF
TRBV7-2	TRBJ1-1	CASSSTGVLTEAFF
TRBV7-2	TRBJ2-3	CASSPGGLAGGGTDTQYF
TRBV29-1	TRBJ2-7	CSVNQGSSYEQYF
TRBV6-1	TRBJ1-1	CASSERGGANEAFF
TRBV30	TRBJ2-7	CAWSVKGLGGVGGRMYEQYF
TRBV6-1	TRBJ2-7	CASSQVPSGRKLEQYF
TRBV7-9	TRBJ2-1	CASNFKLTGGHGEQFF
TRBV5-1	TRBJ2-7	CASSFTSGSLNEQYF
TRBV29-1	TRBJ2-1	CSVAFNEQFF
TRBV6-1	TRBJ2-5	CASSDGTGRWETQYF
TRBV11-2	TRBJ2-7	CASSLGALAGGSYEQYF